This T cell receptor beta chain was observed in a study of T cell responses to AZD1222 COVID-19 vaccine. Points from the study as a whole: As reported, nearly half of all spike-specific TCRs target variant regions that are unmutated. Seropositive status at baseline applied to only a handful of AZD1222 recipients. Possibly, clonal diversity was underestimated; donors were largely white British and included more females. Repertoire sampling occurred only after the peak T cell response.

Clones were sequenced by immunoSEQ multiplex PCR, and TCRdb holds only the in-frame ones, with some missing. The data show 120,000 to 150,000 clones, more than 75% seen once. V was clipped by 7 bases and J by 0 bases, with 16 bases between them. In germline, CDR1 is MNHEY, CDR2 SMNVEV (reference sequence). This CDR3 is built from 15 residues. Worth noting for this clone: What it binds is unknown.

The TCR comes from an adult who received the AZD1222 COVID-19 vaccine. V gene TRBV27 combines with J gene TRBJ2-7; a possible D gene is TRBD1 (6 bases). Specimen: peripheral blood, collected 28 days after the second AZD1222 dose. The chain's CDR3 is CASTPGQSNSYEQYF. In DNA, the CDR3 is TGTGCCAGCACCCCTGGACAGTCCAACTCCTACGAGCAGTACTTC.